Detailed here is one TCR beta chain. Construction of the TCRbeta library involved unique molecular identifiers. MiXCR was run by TCRdb on the PCR reads, yielding one entry per CDR3 protein. In the table there are about 640,000 distinct CDR3 sequences, about 15% of which are singletons. The data originate from a study of T-cell reconstitution after alpha-beta-depleted transplantation in children. Deletions cut 4 bases from V and 0 bases from J, with 20 bases between. This CDR3 contains 17 residues. Germline V gene data show CDR1 as SQVTM and CDR2 as ANQGSEA. The source material was PBMCs from the stem cell graft donor, sampled from the stem cell graft. The gene calls are TRBV29-1 and TRBJ2-3; D may correspond to TRBD1 or TRBD2 (5 bases each). The clonotype comes from a human donor who donated a stem cell graft to a child with acute myeloid leukemia. The DNA for the CDR3 is TGCAGCGTTGTCACAGGAGGTTATTTTCCTAGCACAGATACGCAGTATTTT. This codes for CSVVTGGYFPSTDTQYF.